This T cell receptor (beta chain) was found in a study of T cell clones after liver transplantation. Measured with immunoSEQ multiplex PCR; TCRdb has only the in-frame clones, and not every one. This table has some 80,000 clones, about 82% appearing once. This clone was recorded once. J gave up 6 bases and V 4 bases, and 9 bases lay outside the gene matches. CDR1 and CDR2 (germline): SGHRS, YFSETQ. The CDR3 runs 14 residues. This specimen consisted of CD4+ T cells from blood, obtained approximately 3.5 years after liver transplant. The sequence was obtained from a human patient who received a liver transplant. These T cells may partly come from the graft donor. The rearrangement links TRBV5-1 to TRBJ1-2; TRBD1 matches at 7 bases. DNA of the CDR3: TGCGCCAGCAGCCCCGTTGAGGGGGCGAATGGCTACACCTTC. This encodes CASSPVEGANGYTF.